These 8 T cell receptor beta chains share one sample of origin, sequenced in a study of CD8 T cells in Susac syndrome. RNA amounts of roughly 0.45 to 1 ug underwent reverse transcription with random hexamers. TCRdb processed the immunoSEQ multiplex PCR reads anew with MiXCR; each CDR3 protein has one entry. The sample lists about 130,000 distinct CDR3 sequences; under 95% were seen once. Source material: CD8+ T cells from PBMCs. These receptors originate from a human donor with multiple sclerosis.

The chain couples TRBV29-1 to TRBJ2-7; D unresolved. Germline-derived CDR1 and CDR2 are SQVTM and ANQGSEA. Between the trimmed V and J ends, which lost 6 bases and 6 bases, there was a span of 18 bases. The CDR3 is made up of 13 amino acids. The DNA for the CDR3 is TGCAGCGTGTGGGGATTCCCCTTCGGCGAGCAGTACTTC. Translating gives CSVWGFPFGEQYF.

The CDR3 DNA follows: TGTGCCAGCAGTCCGAGGGACAGGGCTCGCTTCAATGAGCAGTTCTTC. The encoded protein is CASSPRDRARFNEQFF. This chain links TRBV12-3 or TRBV12-4 with TRBJ2-1; 9 nucleotides agree with TRBD1. With V trimmed by 5 bases and J by 6 bases, 11 bases remained unmatched. This CDR3 has 16 amino acids.

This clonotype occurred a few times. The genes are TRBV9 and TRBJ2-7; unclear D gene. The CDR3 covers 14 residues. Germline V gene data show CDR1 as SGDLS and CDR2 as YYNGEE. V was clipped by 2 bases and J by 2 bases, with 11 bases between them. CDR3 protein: CASSVYGETYEQYF. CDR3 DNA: TGTGCCAGCAGCGTTTACGGAGAAACCTACGAGCAGTACTTC.

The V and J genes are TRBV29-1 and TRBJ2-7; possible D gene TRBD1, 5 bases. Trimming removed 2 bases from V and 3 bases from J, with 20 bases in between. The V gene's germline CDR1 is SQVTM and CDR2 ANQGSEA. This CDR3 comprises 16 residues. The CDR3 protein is CSVETGQGIGNYEQYF. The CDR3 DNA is TGCAGCGTTGAAACCGGACAAGGGATAGGTAACTACGAGCAGTACTTC.

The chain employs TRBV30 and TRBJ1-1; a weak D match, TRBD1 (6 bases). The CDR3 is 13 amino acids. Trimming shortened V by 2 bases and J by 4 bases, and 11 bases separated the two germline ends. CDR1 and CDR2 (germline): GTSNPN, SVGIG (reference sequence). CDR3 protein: CAWSLGGATEAFF. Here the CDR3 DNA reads TGTGCCTGGAGTCTGGGGGGGGCCACTGAAGCTTTCTTT.

This CDR3 is CASSPGAATNEKLFF. The CDR3 DNA reads TGTGCCAGCTCACCGGGGGCGGCAACTAATGAAAAACTGTTTTTT. The chain couples TRBV18 to TRBJ1-4, with D tentatively TRBD1 (6 bases). The germline V and J ends were trimmed by 3 bases and 0 bases, with 8 bases remaining between them. The CDR3 covers 15 residues. The germline CDR1 and CDR2 sequences are KGHSH and LQKENI.

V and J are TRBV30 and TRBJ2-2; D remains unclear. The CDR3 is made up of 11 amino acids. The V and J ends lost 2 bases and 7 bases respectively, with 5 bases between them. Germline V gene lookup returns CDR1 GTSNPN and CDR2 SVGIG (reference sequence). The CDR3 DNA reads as TGTGCCTGGAGTTCTGACGGGGAGCTGTTTTTT. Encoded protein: CAWSSDGELFF. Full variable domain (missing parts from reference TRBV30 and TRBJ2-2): SQTIHQWPATLVQPVGSPLSLECTVEGTSNPNLYWYRQAAGRGLQLLFYSVGIGQISSEVPQNLSASRPQDRQFILSSKKLLLSDSGFYLCAWSSDGELFFGEGSRLTVL.

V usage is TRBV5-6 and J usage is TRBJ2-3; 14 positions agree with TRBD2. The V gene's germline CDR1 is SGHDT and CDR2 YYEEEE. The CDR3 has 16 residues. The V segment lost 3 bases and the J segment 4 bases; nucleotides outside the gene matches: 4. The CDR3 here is CASSWGTSGSSDTQYF. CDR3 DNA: TGTGCCAGCAGCTGGGGGACTAGCGGGAGCTCAGATACGCAGTATTTT.